These T cell receptor beta chains were read from a single sample in a study of cytomegalovirus exposure and HLA in healthy donors. The repertoire was sequenced with immunoSEQ multiplex PCR; TCRdb's copy has only in-frame clones and lacks some. Of 140,000 or so clones listed, 9.4% were seen once; the top ten hold over 1.5%. The sample taken for sequencing was PBMCs. These receptors were taken from a male donor in good health and CMV-seronegative. Each CDR3 is given with its conserved first and last residue. A D gene is named only where the DNA matches it firmly. The size of a clone is reported for some rows only, either as once, few or many, or as a class for expanded clones.

size,D,V,J,DNA,CDR3
-,TRBD2,TRBV6-4,TRBJ2-7,TGTGCCAGCAGTCCGGGGGGGCCCGAGCAGTACTTC,CASSPGGPEQYF
few,TRBD2,TRBV5-1,TRBJ2-7,TGCGCCAGCAGCTTGGAAGCTAGCGGGCAGCTAACCTACGAGCAGTACTTC,CASSLEASGQLTYEQYF
-,-,TRBV5-1,TRBJ2-5,TGCGCCAGCAGCTTGGAACAGGGCACCGTGGAGACCCAGTACTTC,CASSLEQGTVETQYF
few,-,TRBV20-1,TRBJ2-5,TGCAGTGCTAGTAGCTGGACCCAGTACTTC,CSASSWTQYF
few,-,TRBV6-5,TRBJ1-1,TGTGCCAGCAGTTACGGGGGCTTGAACACTGAAGCTTTCTTT,CASSYGGLNTEAFF
few,-,TRBV4-1,TRBJ2-7,TGCGCCAGCAGCCAGGAGATCGAGGTTTGGTACGAGCAGTACTTC,CASSQEIEVWYEQYF
few,TRBD1,TRBV6-5,TRBJ2-3,TGTGCCAGCTCTCGGGACAGGGGAGGAAATACGCAGTATTTT,CASSRDRGGNTQYF
few,-,TRBV28,TRBJ1-2,TGTGCCAGCAGCGGACTGGGGAAGGCTAGCGGCTACACCTTC,CASSGLGKASGYTF
few,-,TRBV10-1,TRBJ1-5,TGCGCCAGCAAAAAGACAGGCAATAGCAATCAGCCCCAGCATTTT,CASKKTGNSNQPQHF
-,TRBD1,TRBV5-1,TRBJ2-7,TGCGCCAGCAGCTTGGACAGGGGGCACGAGCAGTACTTC,CASSLDRGHEQYF
-,-,TRBV7-9,TRBJ2-2,TGTGCCAGCAGCCCCCCTCGTCCGGGCGGGGAGCTGTTTTTT,CASSPPRPGGELFF
-,TRBD1,TRBV6-1,TRBJ2-7,TGTGCCAGCAGTCTCGAGACGGGACAGCTCTACGAGCAGTACTTC,CASSLETGQLYEQYF
-,TRBD1,TRBV9,TRBJ2-7,TGTGCCAGCAGCGTAGAGCAGGGGGACGAGCAGTACTTC,CASSVEQGDEQYF
few,-,TRBV7-2,TRBJ1-1,TGTGCCACCAGGACTTCAGGGGATTCTGAAGCTTTCTTT,CATRTSGDSEAFF
-,-,TRBV5-4,TRBJ1-3,TGTGCCAGCAGCTATCCAGGGGCTGTCTCTGGAAACACCATATATTTT,CASSYPGAVSGNTIYF
-,TRBD2,TRBV6-5,TRBJ2-5,TGTGCCAGCAACCTCGGGACTAGCGTGGGGACCCAGTACTTC,CASNLGTSVGTQYF
few,TRBD1,TRBV5-5,TRBJ2-5,TGTGCCAGCAGCTTGGCTCGCACAGGGGGAAGAGAGACCCAGTACTTC,CASSLARTGGRETQYF
few,-,TRBV6-1,TRBJ1-4,TGTGCCAGCAGTGACGGCGGGGAGACAGACGAAGTTAATGAAAAACTGTTTTTT,CASSDGGETDEVNEKLFF
few,TRBD2,TRBV19,TRBJ2-5,TGTGCCAGCACCGAGTTGGCCCCGACCGGGACTAAGGGTCAGACCCAGTACTTC,CASTELAPTGTKGQTQYF
few,-,TRBV14,TRBJ2-4,TGTGCCAGCAGCCAAGATCATCCGGGATTCCCCAAAAACATTCAGTACTTC,CASSQDHPGFPKNIQYF
few,-,TRBV9,TRBJ2-2,TGTGCCAGCAGGGTCGGACACAATACCGGGGAGCTGTTTTTT,CASRVGHNTGELFF
-,TRBD2,TRBV5-4,TRBJ2-5,TGTGCCAGCAAGTCTAGCGGGCGATTACAAGAGACCCAGTACTTC,CASKSSGRLQETQYF
-,-,TRBV11-1,TRBJ2-7,TGTGCCAGCAGCTTAGGCCCCCAGAGCGCGGTCTCCTACGAGCAGTACTTC,CASSLGPQSAVSYEQYF
few,-,TRBV28,TRBJ1-2,TGTGCCAGCAGTCCCCTAGGGGCGGGGGGCGATGGCTACACCTTC,CASSPLGAGGDGYTF
-,-,TRBV5-6,TRBJ2-4,TGTGCCAGCAGCAGACATCTAGCCAAAAACATTCAGTACTTC,CASSRHLAKNIQYF